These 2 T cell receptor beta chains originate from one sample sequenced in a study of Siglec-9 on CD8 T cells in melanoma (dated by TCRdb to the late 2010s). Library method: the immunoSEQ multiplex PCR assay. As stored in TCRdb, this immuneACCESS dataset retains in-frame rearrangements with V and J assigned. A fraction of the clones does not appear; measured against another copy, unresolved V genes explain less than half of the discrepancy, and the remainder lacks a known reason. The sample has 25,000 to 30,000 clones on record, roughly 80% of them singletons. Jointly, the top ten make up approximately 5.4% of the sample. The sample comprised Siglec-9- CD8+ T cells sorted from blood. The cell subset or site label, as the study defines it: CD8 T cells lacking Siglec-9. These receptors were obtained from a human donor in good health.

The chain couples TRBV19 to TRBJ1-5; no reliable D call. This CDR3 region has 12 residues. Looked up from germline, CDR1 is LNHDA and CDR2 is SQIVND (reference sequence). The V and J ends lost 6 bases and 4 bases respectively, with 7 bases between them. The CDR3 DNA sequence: TGTGCCAGTAGAGGGTGGAATCAGCCCCAGCATTTT. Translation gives CASRGWNQPQHF.

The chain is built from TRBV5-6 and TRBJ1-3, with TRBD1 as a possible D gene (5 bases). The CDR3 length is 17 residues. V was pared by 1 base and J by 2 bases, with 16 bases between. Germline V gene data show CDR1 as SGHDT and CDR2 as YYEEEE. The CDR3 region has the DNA TGTGCCAGCAGCTTGTCCCCGGGGCTAGGGACTGGAAACACCATATATTTT. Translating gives CASSLSPGLGTGNTIYF.